Each of the 24 T cell receptor beta chains below was sequenced from the same sample in a study of cytomegalovirus exposure and HLA in healthy donors. This PCR relied on a set of 60 Vbeta primers and 13 Jbeta primers. Measured with immunoSEQ multiplex PCR; TCRdb has only the in-frame clones, and not every one. This table holds about 120,000 clones. The sample was PBMCs. Receptors originate from a man aged 18-30 years in good health and CMV-seronegative.

V usage is TRBV7-9 and J usage is TRBJ2-7; D perhaps matches TRBD1 (5 bases). The CDR3 contains 15 residues. Germline CDR1 is SEHNR and CDR2 is FQNEAQ (reference sequence). V lost 1 base to trimming and J lost 4 bases, with 14 bases between them. The CDR3 DNA reads as TGTGCCAGCAGCTTAGGGACGGCAGGGTCGTACGAGCAGTACTTC. Translated: CASSLGTAGSYEQYF.

The V gene is TRBV5-4, the J gene TRBJ2-7; perhaps TRBD2 as D (6 bases). This CDR3 is 13 amino acids long. The V and J ends lost 3 bases and 1 base respectively, with 8 bases between them. Germline V lookup: CDR1 SGHNT, CDR2 YYREEE (reference sequence). CDR3 sequence reads: CASSYGTSYEQYF. For the CDR3, the DNA is TGTGCCAGCAGCTATGGGACTTCCTACGAGCAGTACTTC.

The CDR3 here is CASSTGERAYGYTF. CDR3 nucleotides: TGCGCCAGCAGCACGGGGGAACGTGCCTATGGCTACACCTTC. The chain links TRBV5-1 to TRBJ1-2; a possible D gene is TRBD1 (5 bases). CDR3 length: 14 residues. The germline CDR1 and CDR2 sequences are SGHRS and YFSETQ. V gave up 4 bases and J gave up 4 bases, with 14 bases separating them.

The chain uses TRBV7-9 and TRBJ1-5; 10 bases align to TRBD1. The CDR3 is made up of 13 amino acids. The V gene's germline CDR1 is SEHNR and CDR2 FQNEAQ (reference sequence). J lost 5 bases, V lost 10 bases, and 5 bases had no gene match. The CDR3 DNA sequence: TGTGCCATCGCGGACAGGGGGGATCAGCCCCAGCATTTT. This sequence encodes CAIADRGDQPQHF.

The CDR3 loop is CSVRRGNTEAFF. CDR3 nucleotide sequence: TGCAGCGTCCGCAGGGGGAACACTGAAGCTTTCTTT. This chain joins TRBV29-1 and TRBJ1-1; weak D call: TRBD1 (6 bases). The germline gives CDR1 SQVTM, CDR2 ANQGSEA. V gave up 6 bases and J gave up 1 base, with 9 bases separating them. The CDR3 has 12 amino acids. The variable domain in full, completed from reference TRBV29-1 and TRBJ1-1, reads SAVISQKPSRDICQRGTSLTIQCQVDSQVTMMFWYRQQPGQSLTLIATANQGSEATYESGFVIDKFPISRPNLTFSTLTVSNMSPEDSSIYLCSVRRGNTEAFFGQGTRLTVV.

The V call is TRBV5-1, the J call TRBJ2-7; TRBD1 matches at 7 bases. This CDR3 is built from 14 residues. The germline CDR1 and CDR2 sequences are SGHRS and YFSETQ. V dropped 4 bases and J dropped 6; count of bases not matched to a gene: 10. The CDR3 DNA is TGCGCCAGCAGCCCCCAACAGGGGACGGGCGAGCAGTACTTC. Protein sequence: CASSPQQGTGEQYF.

The CDR3 DNA sequence: TGTGCCAGCAGCTCCAGGGTATTTAGCACAGATACGCAGTATTTT. It specifies CASSSRVFSTDTQYF. The rearrangement joins TRBV5-6 to TRBJ2-3; D is perhaps TRBD1 (5 bases). CDR1 is SGHDT, CDR2 YYEEEE, per germline. V shed 3 bases and J shed 0 bases, with 11 bases lying between them. The CDR3 loop spans 15 amino acids.

The chain employs TRBV4-2 and TRBJ1-4; D gene unclear. Germline CDR1 LGHNA, CDR2 YNFKEQ. The CDR3 is 15 amino acids. V was trimmed by 2 bases and J by 0 bases, leaving 7 bases between them. CDR3 bases: TGTGCCAGCAGCCAACCACAGCCAACTAATGAAAAACTGTTTTTT. Its translation: CASSQPQPTNEKLFF.

This chain links TRBV14 with TRBJ1-1, with D perhaps TRBD1 (6 bases). V was pared by 3 bases and J by 0 bases, with 11 bases between. The CDR3 has 15 residues. Looked up from germline, CDR1 is SGHDN and CDR2 is FVKESK. CDR3 nucleotide sequence: TGTGCCAGCAGCCACCGGACAGCCCTGAACACTGAAGCTTTCTTT. It codes for CASSHRTALNTEAFF.

The rearrangement uses TRBV30 and TRBJ1-5; D gene unclear. V was cut by 2 bases and J by 5 bases, with 16 bases left in between. CDR1 is GTSNPN and CDR2 is SVGIG in the germline V gene (reference sequence). CDR3 length equals 15 residues. This chain's CDR3 is CAWSRSGHGDQPQHF. The DNA for the CDR3 is TGTGCCTGGAGTAGGTCCGGGCACGGGGATCAGCCCCAGCATTTT.

This chain joins TRBV4-2 and TRBJ1-3, with 9 positions matching TRBD1. The CDR3 contains 18 residues. Per germline, CDR1 LGHNA and CDR2 YNFKEQ. J gave up 2 bases and V 0 bases, and 8 bases lay outside the gene matches. CDR3 amino acids: CASSQDPLGQGAGNTIYF. CDR3 DNA: TGTGCCAGCAGCCAAGACCCTCTGGGACAGGGAGCTGGAAACACCATATATTTT.

This chain joins TRBV18 and TRBJ2-7; D call uncertain. Germline V lookup: CDR1 KGHSH, CDR2 LQKENI. The CDR3 contains 13 residues. V lost 2 bases, J lost 3 bases, and 8 bases lay in between. CDR3 DNA sequence: TGTGCCAGCTCACCAACTCTTGTCTACGAGCAGTACTTC. Amino acid sequence: CASSPTLVYEQYF.

The V and J genes are TRBV15 and TRBJ2-7; D may be TRBD1 (6 bases). Germline V lookup: CDR1 LNHNV, CDR2 YYDKDF (reference sequence). The CDR3 covers 13 residues. Trimming removed 5 bases from V and 6 bases from J, with 14 bases in between. The CDR3 spells CATSPTKGGEQYF. The CDR3 DNA sequence: TGTGCCACCAGCCCAACGAAAGGGGGCGAGCAGTACTTC.

The rearrangement uses TRBV15 and TRBJ2-7, with D unresolved. This CDR3 has 17 amino acids. The V end lost 0 bases, the J end lost 1 base, and 16 bases lay between the germline ends. Germline CDR1 and CDR2: LNHNV and YYDKDF (reference sequence). The CDR3 loop is CATSRDRIGSQSYEQYF. In DNA, the CDR3 is TGTGCCACCAGCAGAGACAGGATTGGAAGTCAATCCTACGAGCAGTACTTC.

This rearrangement joins TRBV20-1 to TRBJ2-7; D unclear. Trimming cost V 6 bases and J 4 bases, with 7 bases left between them. Germline V lookup: CDR1 DFQATT, CDR2 SNEGSKA (reference sequence). This CDR3 has 10 residues. CDR3 sequence reads: CSAVTYEQYF. In DNA form, the CDR3 reads TGCAGTGCGGTGACTTACGAGCAGTACTTC.

The chain combines TRBV7-2 with TRBJ2-5; no reliable D call. The J call is doubtful: the DNA matches TRBJ2-7 better. The CDR3 has 13 amino acids. Germline V gives CDR1 SGHTA, CDR2 FQGNSA. The CDR3 spells CASSFESSYEQYF. The CDR3 bases are TGTGCCAGCAGCTTCGAGAGCTCCTACGAGCAGTACTTC.

This chain connects TRBV11-2 to TRBJ2-2; possibly TRBD1 for D (6 bases). The CDR3 consists of 15 residues. Germline values: CDR1 SGHAT, CDR2 FQNNGV. The ends were cut back, 4 bases at V and 3 bases at J, with 12 bases in the middle. CDR3 protein: CASSWRPGDTGELFF. As DNA, the CDR3 is TGTGCCAGCAGCTGGAGGCCAGGGGACACCGGGGAGCTGTTTTTT.

This rearrangement joins TRBV27 to TRBJ2-3; D is ambiguous. V was pared by 2 bases and J by 3 bases, with 6 bases between. This CDR3 region has 13 residues. CDR1 is MNHEY, CDR2 SMNVEV, per germline (reference sequence). The CDR3 loop reads CASSLIQTDTQYF. As DNA, the CDR3 is TGTGCCAGCAGTTTAATTCAGACAGATACGCAGTATTTT.

This chain joins TRBV28 and TRBJ2-7; D ambiguous. The germline CDR1 and CDR2 sequences are MDHEN and SYDVKM. The V end was cut by 10 bases, the J end by 0 bases, with 10 bases between. The CDR3 is made up of 12 amino acids. CDR3 DNA: TGTGCCACCTTGGCGGACTCCTACGAGCAGTACTTC. Translated, it gives CATLADSYEQYF.

The chain has TRBV28 and TRBJ1-1; 7 positions agree with TRBD1. The V and J ends lost 4 bases and 8 bases, in that order; junction bases with no gene match: 4. The CDR3 loop spans 12 amino acids. Per germline, CDR1 MDHEN and CDR2 SYDVKM. DNA of the CDR3: TGTGCCAGCAGTTCCCTGACAGGGGAAGCTTTCTTT. Protein product: CASSSLTGEAFF.

V is TRBV28 and J is TRBJ2-3; TRBD2 matches at 9 bases. The V segment lost 3 bases and the J segment 3 bases; nucleotides outside the gene matches: 7. CDR3 length: 16 amino acids. Germline values: CDR1 MDHEN, CDR2 SYDVKM. CDR3 sequence reads: CASSFWASGATDTQYF. CDR3 in DNA: TGTGCCAGCAGTTTTTGGGCTAGCGGGGCAACAGATACGCAGTATTTT.

The V and J genes are TRBV7-9 and TRBJ2-5, with D possibly being TRBD2 (7 bases). The CDR3 is made up of 15 amino acids. From germline, CDR1 is SEHNR and CDR2 FQNEAQ (reference sequence). V was pared by 1 base and J by 5 bases, with 14 bases between. The CDR3 bases are TGTGCCAGCAGCTTAGGAGCCGGCGGGGGCGAGACCCAGTACTTC. Translating gives CASSLGAGGGETQYF.

The chain joins TRBV7-2 to TRBJ2-7; TRBD1 matches 7 bases. J gave up 3 bases and V 5 bases, and 10 bases lay outside the gene matches. CDR1 is SGHTA and CDR2 is FQGNSA in the germline V gene. There are 15 residues in the CDR3. This CDR3 is CASSQHRGVGYEQYF. CDR3 nucleotides: TGTGCCAGCAGCCAACACAGGGGTGTGGGCTACGAGCAGTACTTC.

The CDR3 loop reads CASSGQADYGYTF. In nucleotides, the CDR3 is TGTGCCAGCAGTGGACAGGCGGACTATGGCTACACCTTC. The chain uses TRBV27 and TRBJ1-2, with 7 nucleotides matching TRBD1. The CDR3 has 13 residues. The trim removed 5 bases at V and 3 bases at J, leaving 3 bases unmatched. CDR1 and CDR2 from the germline V gene are MNHEY and SMNVEV (reference sequence).